These 10 T cell receptor beta chains share one sample of origin, sequenced in a study of T cell responses to AZD1222 COVID-19 vaccine (dated by TCRdb to the early 2020s). Libraries were prepared through the immunoSEQ multiplex PCR assay. TCRdb limited this immuneACCESS table to in-frame rearrangements with V and J called. A share of clones is missing; checked studies link under half to unresolved V genes, and the rest is unexplained. Present in this sample are 110,000 or so clones, around 88% of which were seen just once. Roughly 6.7% of the sample is taken by the ten largest. This specimen's time point label, interpreted: about 28 days (+/-7) after the second vaccine dose. Source: peripheral blood, taken 28 days after the second AZD1222 dose. Source of these receptors: an adult who received the AZD1222 COVID-19 vaccine.

This clone showed up just a few times. The V gene is TRBV4-3, the J gene TRBJ1-2; a weak D match, TRBD1 (5 bases). V dropped 0 bases and J dropped 4 bases, with 12 bases sitting between them. CDR1 and CDR2 (germline): LGHNA, YSLEER. The CDR3 runs to 15 residues. As DNA, the CDR3 is TGCGCCAGCAGCCAAGATTTCGCCGGGGGCTATGGCTACACCTTC. This encodes CASSQDFAGGYGYTF.

The chain recombines TRBV4-3 with TRBJ2-7; D is ambiguous. Trimming shortened V by 0 bases and J by 0 bases, and 9 bases separated the two germline ends. Per germline, CDR1 LGHNA and CDR2 YSLEER. This CDR3 has 15 residues. CDR3 nucleotide sequence: TGCGCCAGCAGCCAAGAGGACCGGTACTCCTACGAGCAGTACTTC. Protein product: CASSQEDRYSYEQYF.

CDR3: CASKTGTANYGYTF. For the CDR3, the DNA is TGTGCCAGTAAGACTGGGACCGCTAACTATGGCTACACCTTC. V and J are TRBV19 and TRBJ1-2, with D maybe TRBD1 (5 bases). Looked up from germline, CDR1 is LNHDA and CDR2 is SQIVND (reference sequence). The CDR3 is 14 residues long. V shed 7 bases and J shed 0 bases, with 12 bases lying between them.

This chain uses TRBV7-6 with TRBJ2-7; D is ambiguous. Trimming shortened V by 4 bases and J by 3 bases, and 10 bases separated the two germline ends. The CDR3 is 13 residues long. Germline values: CDR1 SGHVS, CDR2 FNYEAQ. Here the CDR3 reads CASSSPRDYEQYF. CDR3 DNA: TGTGCCAGCAGCTCCCCACGAGACTACGAGCAGTACTTC.

This chain joins TRBV10-3 and TRBJ1-2; 7 nucleotides line up with TRBD1. Germline lookup yields CDR1 ENHRY and CDR2 SYGVKD. V was pared by 6 bases and J by 6 bases, with 1 base of the junction left unmatched. The CDR3 contains 11 residues. The CDR3 is CAIRTGNGYTF. DNA of the CDR3: TGTGCCATCAGGACAGGGAATGGCTACACCTTC.

The V and J genes are TRBV5-8 and TRBJ2-2; TRBD1 matches 7 bases. This CDR3 is built from 16 residues. Germline assignment: CDR1 SGHTS and CDR2 YDEGEE. V lost 1 base, J lost 2 bases, and 5 bases stayed unmatched. The CDR3 sequence: CASSLSPGGNTGELFF. The CDR3 DNA reads as TGTGCCAGCAGCTTGAGTCCAGGGGGAAACACCGGGGAGCTGTTTTTT.

The chain links TRBV6-1 to TRBJ1-5; D remains ambiguous. Germline values: CDR1 MNHNS, CDR2 SASEGT. The V end lost 2 bases, the J end lost 4 bases, and 6 bases lay between the germline ends. The length of the CDR3 is 13 residues. The CDR3 sequence: CASSEMSNQPQHF. In DNA form, the CDR3 reads TGTGCCAGCAGTGAAATGTCTAATCAGCCCCAGCATTTT.

V gene TRBV28 combines with J gene TRBJ1-1; 7 bases fit TRBD1. CDR1 is MDHEN, CDR2 SYDVKM, per germline. Trimming removed 4 bases from V and 2 bases from J; junction bases left unmatched: 7. The CDR3 length is 15 residues. CDR3 amino acids: CASSSKGALNTEAFF. The CDR3, as DNA: TGTGCCAGCAGTTCGAAGGGGGCGCTCAACACTGAAGCTTTCTTT.

The J gene is TRBJ2-6, the V gene TRBV11-3; weak D call: TRBD1 (5 bases). This CDR3 has 17 residues. The V gene's germline CDR1 is SGHNT and CDR2 YENEEA. V shed 1 base and J shed 0 bases, with 10 bases lying between them. The CDR3 spells CASSLGSGLSGANVLTF. The DNA of the CDR3 is TGTGCCAGCAGCTTAGGTTCAGGGCTCTCTGGGGCCAACGTCCTGACTTTC.

CDR3 amino acids: CASSPSGTGPRGTEAFF. The DNA of the CDR3 is TGTGCCAGCTCACCCTCCGGGACAGGGCCGCGGGGCACTGAAGCTTTCTTT. The chain links TRBV18 to TRBJ1-1; 9 bases align to TRBD1. CDR3 length: 17 residues. V shed 3 bases and J 4 bases; nucleotides not matched to a gene: 12. CDR1 and CDR2 (germline): KGHSH, LQKENI.